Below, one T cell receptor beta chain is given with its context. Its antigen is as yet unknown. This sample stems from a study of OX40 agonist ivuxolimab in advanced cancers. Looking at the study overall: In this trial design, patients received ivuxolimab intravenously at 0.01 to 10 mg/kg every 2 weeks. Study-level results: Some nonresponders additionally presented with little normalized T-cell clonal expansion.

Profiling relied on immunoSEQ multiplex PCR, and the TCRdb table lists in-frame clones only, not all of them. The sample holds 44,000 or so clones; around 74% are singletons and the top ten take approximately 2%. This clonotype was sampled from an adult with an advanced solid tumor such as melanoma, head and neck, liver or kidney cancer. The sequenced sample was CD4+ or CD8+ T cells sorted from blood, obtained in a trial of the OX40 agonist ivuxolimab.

CDR3: CASSPPPGQNYYGYTF. In DNA, the CDR3 is TGTGCCAGCAGCCCCCCTCCGGGACAGAATTACTATGGCTACACCTTC. The gene calls are TRBV28 and TRBJ1-2; 7 bases line up with TRBD1. V was pared by 6 bases and J by 3 bases, with 13 bases of the junction left unmatched. CDR1 and CDR2 from the germline V gene are MDHEN and SYDVKM. This CDR3 has 16 residues.